This T cell receptor (beta chain) was profiled in a study of T cell repertoires in cytomegalovirus infection. The sample holds a few counts of this clonotype. In TCRdb, the reads were re-called with MiXCR into one record per CDR3 protein. In the table there are roughly 720,000 distinct CDR3 sequences, roughly a third of which are singletons. Trimming left V 0 bases short and J 0 bases short, with 14 bases between. The CDR3 consists of 17 residues. CDR1 MGHRA and CDR2 YSYEKL come from the germline V gene. The sequence was collected from a human donor in good health (CMV status not recorded). Some clones in this sample may be carry-over from other donors' samples. This chain joins TRBV4-1 and TRBJ1-1, with D uncertain. Sequencing input: PBMCs. The CDR3 DNA sequence: TGCGCCAGCAGCCAAGAACCCGGGGATCTAATGAACACTGAAGCTTTCTTT. Protein product: CASSQEPGDLMNTEAFF.